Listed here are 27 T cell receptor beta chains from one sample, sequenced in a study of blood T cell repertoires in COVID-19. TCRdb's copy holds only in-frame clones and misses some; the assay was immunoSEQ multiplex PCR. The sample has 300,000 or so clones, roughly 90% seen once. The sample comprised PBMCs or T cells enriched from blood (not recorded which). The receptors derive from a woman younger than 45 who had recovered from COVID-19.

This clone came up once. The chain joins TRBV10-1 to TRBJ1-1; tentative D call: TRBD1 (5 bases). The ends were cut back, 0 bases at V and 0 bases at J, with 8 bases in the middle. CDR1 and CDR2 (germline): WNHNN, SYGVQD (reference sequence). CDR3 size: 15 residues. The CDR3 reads CASSESSGMNTEAFF. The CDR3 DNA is TGCGCCAGCAGTGAGTCTTCAGGGATGAACACTGAAGCTTTCTTT.

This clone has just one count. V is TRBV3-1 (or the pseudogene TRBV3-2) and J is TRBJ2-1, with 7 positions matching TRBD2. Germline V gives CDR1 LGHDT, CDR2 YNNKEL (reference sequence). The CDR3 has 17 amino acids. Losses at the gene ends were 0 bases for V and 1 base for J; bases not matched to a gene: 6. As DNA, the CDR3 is TGTGCCAGCAGCCAAGATAAGGGAGGGGCTTCCTACAATGAGCAGTTCTTC. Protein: CASSQDKGGASYNEQFF.

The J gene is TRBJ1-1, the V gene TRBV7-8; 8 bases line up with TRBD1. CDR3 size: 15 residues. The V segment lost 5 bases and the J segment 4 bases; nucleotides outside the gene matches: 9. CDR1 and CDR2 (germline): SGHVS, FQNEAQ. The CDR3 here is CASSIRQGLITEAFF. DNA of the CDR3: TGTGCCAGCAGCATTAGACAGGGGTTGATCACTGAAGCTTTCTTT.

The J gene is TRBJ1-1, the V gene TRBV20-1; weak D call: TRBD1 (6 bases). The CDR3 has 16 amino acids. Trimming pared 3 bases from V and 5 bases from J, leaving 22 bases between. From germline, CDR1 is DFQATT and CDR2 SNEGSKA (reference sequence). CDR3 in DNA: TGCAGTGCTAGTGCCCCGGGGGGCCACCGGTTGACTGAAGCTTTCTTT. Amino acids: CSASAPGGHRLTEAFF.

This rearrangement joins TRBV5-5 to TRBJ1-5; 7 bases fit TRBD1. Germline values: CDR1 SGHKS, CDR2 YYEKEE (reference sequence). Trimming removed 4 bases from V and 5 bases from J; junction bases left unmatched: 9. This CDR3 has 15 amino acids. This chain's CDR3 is CASSGQTGIDQPQHF. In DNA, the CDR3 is TGTGCCAGCAGCGGCCAGACAGGGATCGATCAGCCCCAGCATTTT. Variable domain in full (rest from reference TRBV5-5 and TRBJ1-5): DAGVTQSPTHLIKTRGQQVTLRCSPISGHKSVSWYQQVLGQGPQFIFQYYEKEERGRGNFPDRFSARQFPNYSSELNVNALLLGDSALYLCASSGQTGIDQPQHFGDGTRLSIL.

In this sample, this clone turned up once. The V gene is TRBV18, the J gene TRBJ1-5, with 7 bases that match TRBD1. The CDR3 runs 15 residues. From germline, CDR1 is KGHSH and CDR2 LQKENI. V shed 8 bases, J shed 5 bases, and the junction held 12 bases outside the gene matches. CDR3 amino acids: CASASQQGKDQPQHF. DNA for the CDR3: TGTGCCAGCGCAAGCCAACAGGGGAAAGATCAGCCCCAGCATTTT.

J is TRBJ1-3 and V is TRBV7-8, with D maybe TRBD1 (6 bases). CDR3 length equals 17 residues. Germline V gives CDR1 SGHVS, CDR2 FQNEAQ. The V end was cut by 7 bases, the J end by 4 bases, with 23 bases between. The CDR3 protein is CASTVAGGRSYGNTIYF. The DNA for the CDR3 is TGTGCCAGCACCGTTGCGGGGGGGCGATCCTACGGAAACACCATATATTTT.

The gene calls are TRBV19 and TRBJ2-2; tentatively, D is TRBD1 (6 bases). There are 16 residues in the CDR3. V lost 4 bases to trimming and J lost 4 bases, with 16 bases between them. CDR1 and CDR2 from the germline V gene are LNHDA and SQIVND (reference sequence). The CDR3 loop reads CASSTPGVGSTGELFF. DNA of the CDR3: TGTGCCAGTAGTACCCCAGGGGTTGGGAGCACCGGGGAGCTGTTTTTT.

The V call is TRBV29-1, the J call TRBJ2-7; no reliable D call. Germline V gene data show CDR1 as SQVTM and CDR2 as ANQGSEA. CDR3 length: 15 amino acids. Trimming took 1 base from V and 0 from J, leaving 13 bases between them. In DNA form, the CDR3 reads TGCAGCGTTGAAGTCGGGTCGGCCCCCTCCTACGAGCAGTACTTC. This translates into CSVEVGSAPSYEQYF.

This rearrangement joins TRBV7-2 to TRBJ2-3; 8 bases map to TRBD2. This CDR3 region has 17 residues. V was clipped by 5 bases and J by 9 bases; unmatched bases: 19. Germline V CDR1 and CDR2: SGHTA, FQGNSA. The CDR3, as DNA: TGTGCCAGCAGCCTTGGAGTCGACCGGGGGGGCCTCGAGACGCAGTATTTT. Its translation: CASSLGVDRGGLETQYF.

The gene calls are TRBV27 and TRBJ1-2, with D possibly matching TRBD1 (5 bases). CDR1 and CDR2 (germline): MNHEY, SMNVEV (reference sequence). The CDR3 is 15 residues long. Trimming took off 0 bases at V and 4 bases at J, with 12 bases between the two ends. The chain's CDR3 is CASSLSSGGLYGYTF. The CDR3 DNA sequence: TGTGCCAGCAGTTTATCGTCCGGGGGTCTCTATGGCTACACCTTC.

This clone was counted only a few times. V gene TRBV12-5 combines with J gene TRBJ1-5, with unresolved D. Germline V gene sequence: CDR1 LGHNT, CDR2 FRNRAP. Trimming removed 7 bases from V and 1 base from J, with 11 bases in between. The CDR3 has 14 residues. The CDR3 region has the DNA TGTGCTAGTGCCACGGAGGGCAGCAATCAGCCCCAGCATTTT. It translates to CASATEGSNQPQHF.

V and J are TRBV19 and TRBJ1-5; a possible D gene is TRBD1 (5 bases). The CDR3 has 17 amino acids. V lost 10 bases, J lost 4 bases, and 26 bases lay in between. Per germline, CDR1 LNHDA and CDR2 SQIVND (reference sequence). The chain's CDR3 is CATSRAGLKNGNQPQHF. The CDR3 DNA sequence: TGTGCCACCAGTAGGGCGGGACTCAAGAATGGGAATCAGCCCCAGCATTTT.

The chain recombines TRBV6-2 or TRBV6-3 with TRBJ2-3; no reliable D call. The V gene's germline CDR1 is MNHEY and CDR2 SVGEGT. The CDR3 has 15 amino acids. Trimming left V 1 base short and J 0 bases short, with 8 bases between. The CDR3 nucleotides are TGTGCCAGCAGTTACTTTCAGGCTAGCACAGATACGCAGTATTTT. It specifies CASSYFQASTDTQYF.

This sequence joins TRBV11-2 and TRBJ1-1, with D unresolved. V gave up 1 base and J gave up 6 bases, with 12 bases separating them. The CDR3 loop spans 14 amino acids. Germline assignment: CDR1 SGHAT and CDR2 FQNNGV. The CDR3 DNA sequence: TGTGCCAGCAGCTTAGGGCGGGCCTCCGCTGAAGCTTTCTTT. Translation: CASSLGRASAEAFF.

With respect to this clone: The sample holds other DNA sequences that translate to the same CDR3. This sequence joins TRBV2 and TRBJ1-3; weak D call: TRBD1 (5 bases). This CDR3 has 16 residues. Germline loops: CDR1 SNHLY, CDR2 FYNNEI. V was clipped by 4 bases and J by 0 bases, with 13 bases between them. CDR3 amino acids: CASSGGGRRSGNTIYF. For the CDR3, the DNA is TGTGCCAGCAGTGGGGGCGGCAGACGCTCTGGAAACACCATATATTTT.

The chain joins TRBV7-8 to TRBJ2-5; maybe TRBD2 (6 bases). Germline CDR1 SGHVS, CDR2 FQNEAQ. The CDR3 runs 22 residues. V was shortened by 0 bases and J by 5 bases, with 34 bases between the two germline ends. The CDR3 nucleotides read TGTGCCAGCAGCTTAGCGCTAAAATTAGACCCGGGACTCCACCGGGCTCGGGAGACCCAGTACTTC. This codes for CASSLALKLDPGLHRARETQYF.

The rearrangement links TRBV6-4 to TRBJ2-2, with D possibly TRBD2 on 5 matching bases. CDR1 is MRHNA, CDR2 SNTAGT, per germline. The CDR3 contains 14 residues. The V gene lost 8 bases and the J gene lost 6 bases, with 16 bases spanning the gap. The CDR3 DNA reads TGTGCCAGCGAGTGGGAGATTGGGTCCGGGGAGCTGTTTTTT. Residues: CASEWEIGSGELFF.

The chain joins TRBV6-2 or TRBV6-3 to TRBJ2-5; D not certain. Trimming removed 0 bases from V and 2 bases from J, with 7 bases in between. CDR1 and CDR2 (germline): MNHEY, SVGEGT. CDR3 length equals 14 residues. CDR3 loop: CASSYSRVQETQYF. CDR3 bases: TGTGCCAGCAGTTACTCGCGTGTTCAAGAGACCCAGTACTTC.

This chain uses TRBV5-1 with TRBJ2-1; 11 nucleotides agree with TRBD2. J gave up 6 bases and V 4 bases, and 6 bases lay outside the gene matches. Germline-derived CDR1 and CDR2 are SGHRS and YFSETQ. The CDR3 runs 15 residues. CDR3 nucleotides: TGCGCCAGCAGCACCTCTAGCGGGGGGATCAATGAGCAGTTCTTC. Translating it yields CASSTSSGGINEQFF.

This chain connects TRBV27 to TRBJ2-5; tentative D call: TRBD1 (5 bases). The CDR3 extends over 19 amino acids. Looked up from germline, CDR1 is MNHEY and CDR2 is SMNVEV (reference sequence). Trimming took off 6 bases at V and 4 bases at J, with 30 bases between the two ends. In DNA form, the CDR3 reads TGTGCCAGCAGAGCACCCGGAGTGGGCAGGGCTTGGACAAGAGAGACCCAGTACTTC. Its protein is CASRAPGVGRAWTRETQYF.

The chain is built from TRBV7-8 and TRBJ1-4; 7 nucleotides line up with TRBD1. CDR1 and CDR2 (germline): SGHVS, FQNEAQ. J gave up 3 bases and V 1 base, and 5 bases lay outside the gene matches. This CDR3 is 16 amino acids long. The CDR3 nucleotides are TGTGCCAGCAGCTTAGGGAGGGGGCCTCCTAATGAAAAACTGTTTTTT. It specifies CASSLGRGPPNEKLFF.

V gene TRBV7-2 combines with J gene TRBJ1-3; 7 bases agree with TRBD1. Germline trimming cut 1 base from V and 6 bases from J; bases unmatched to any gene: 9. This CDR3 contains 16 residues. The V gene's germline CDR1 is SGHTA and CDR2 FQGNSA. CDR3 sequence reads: CASSLVGRQGANTIYF. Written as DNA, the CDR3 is TGTGCCAGCAGCTTAGTCGGGAGACAGGGAGCAAACACCATATATTTT.

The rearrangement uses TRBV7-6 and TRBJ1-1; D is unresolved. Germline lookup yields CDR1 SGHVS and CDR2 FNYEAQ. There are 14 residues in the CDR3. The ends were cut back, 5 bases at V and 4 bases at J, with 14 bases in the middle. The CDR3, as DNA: TGTGCCAGCAGCGCATCTAGACTGGGCACTGAAGCTTTCTTT. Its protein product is CASSASRLGTEAFF.

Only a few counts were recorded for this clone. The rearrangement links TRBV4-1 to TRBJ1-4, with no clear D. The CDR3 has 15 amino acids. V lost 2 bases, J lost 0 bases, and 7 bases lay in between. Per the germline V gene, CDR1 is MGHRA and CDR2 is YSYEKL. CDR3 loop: CASSQPGATNEKLFF. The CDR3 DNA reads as TGCGCCAGCAGCCAACCGGGAGCAACTAATGAAAAACTGTTTTTT.

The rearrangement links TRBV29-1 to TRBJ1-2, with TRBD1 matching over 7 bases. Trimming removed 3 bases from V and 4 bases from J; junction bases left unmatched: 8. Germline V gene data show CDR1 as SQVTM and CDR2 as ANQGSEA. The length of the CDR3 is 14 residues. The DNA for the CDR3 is TGCAGCGTTGAGAGGGGGGACAGCCTCTATGGCTACACCTTC. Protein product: CSVERGDSLYGYTF.

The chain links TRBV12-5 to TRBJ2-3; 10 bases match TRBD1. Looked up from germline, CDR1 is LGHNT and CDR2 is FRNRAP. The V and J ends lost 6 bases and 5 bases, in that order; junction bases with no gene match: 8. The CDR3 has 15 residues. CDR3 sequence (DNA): TGTGCTAGTGGAGCCGGGACAGGGGTCTTAGATACGCAGTATTTT. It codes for CASGAGTGVLDTQYF. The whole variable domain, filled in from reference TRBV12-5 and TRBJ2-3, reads DARVTQTPRHKVTEMGQEVTMRCQPILGHNTVFWYRQTMMQGLELLAYFRNRAPLDDSGMPKDRFSAEMPDATLATLKIQPSEPRDSAVYFCASGAGTGVLDTQYFGPGTRLTVL.